These 28 T cell receptor beta chains were all obtained from the same sample, sequenced in a study of response to subunit inactivated influenza vaccine. A single record per CDR3 protein comes from TCRdb applying MiXCR to the RT-PCR reads. The sample gives hundreds of thousands of distinct CDR3 sequences, 20% to 25% of which show up once; around a tenth is in the top ten. Specimen: PBMCs from blood, collected 21 months after vaccination. These TCRs come from a man aged 45-69 years who received an inactivated influenza vaccine.

This clonotype was counted a few times. The chain combines TRBV5-5 with TRBJ1-3; D is unresolved. The CDR3 runs to 15 residues. Trimming left V 6 bases short and J 7 bases short, with 20 bases between. Germline CDR1 and CDR2: SGHKS and YYEKEE (reference sequence). CDR3 sequence: CASTKASESWNTIYF. As DNA, the CDR3 is TGTGCCAGCACCAAAGCTAGTGAAAGCTGGAACACCATATATTTT.

This clonotype was observed a handful of times. This chain uses TRBV5-1 with TRBJ1-2, with TRBD1 identical over 7 bases. Germline CDR1 is SGHRS and CDR2 is YFSETQ. J was trimmed by 6 bases and V by 7 bases; bases with no gene match: 6. CDR3 length: 12 amino acids. CDR3 residues: CASARTGNGYTF. For the CDR3, the DNA is TGCGCCAGCGCCCGGACAGGCAATGGCTACACCTTC.

The genes are TRBV5-5 and TRBJ1-5; D unresolved. The CDR3 runs 14 residues. V dropped 4 bases and J dropped 3 bases, with 11 bases sitting between them. Germline CDR1 SGHKS, CDR2 YYEKEE (reference sequence). The CDR3 sequence is CASSPGLYNQPQHF. The CDR3 region has the DNA TGTGCCAGCAGCCCGGGCCTTTACAATCAGCCCCAGCATTTT.

This clonotype was detected ten times or more. The J gene is TRBJ1-1, the V gene TRBV6-6; tentative D call: TRBD1 (5 bases). Trimming took off 7 bases at V and 5 bases at J, with 8 bases between the two ends. The CDR3 loop spans 11 amino acids. Germline loops: CDR1 MNHNY, CDR2 SVGAGI (reference sequence). CDR3 amino acids: CASNHRTEAFF. Here the CDR3 DNA reads TGTGCCAGCAACCACAGGACTGAAGCTTTCTTT.

The CDR3, as DNA: TGTGCCAGCAGCCAACAGGGCTTCATGAACACTGAAGCTTTCTTT. Translating gives CASSQQGFMNTEAFF. The chain is built from TRBV3-1 and TRBJ1-1; a weak D match, TRBD1 (5 bases). Trimming removed 2 bases from V and 0 bases from J, with 10 bases in between. Germline CDR1 reads LGHDT; CDR2 reads YNNKEL (reference sequence). The CDR3 contains 15 residues.

The genes are TRBV30 and TRBJ2-7, with D uncertain. Germline CDR1 and CDR2: GTSNPN and SVGIG (reference sequence). The CDR3 sequence is 12 residues long. V lost 3 bases and J lost 0, with 6 bases in between. CDR3 protein: CAWRDDSYEQYF. CDR3 nucleotide sequence: TGTGCCTGGAGGGACGACTCCTACGAGCAGTACTTC.

V is TRBV4-2 and J is TRBJ1-4; TRBD1 matches 7 bases. The CDR3 has 15 residues. Looked up from germline, CDR1 is LGHNA and CDR2 is YNFKEQ. J gave up 0 bases and V 5 bases, and 3 bases lay outside the gene matches. In DNA, the CDR3 is TGTGCCAGCAGCACCGACAGGGCAACTAATGAAAAACTGTTTTTT. This codes for CASSTDRATNEKLFF.

In this sample, this clonotype turned up many times. The genes are TRBV20-1 and TRBJ1-2; 8 nucleotides agree with TRBD1. The CDR3 runs to 14 residues. V was clipped by 0 bases and J by 8 bases; unmatched bases: 8. CDR1 is DFQATT and CDR2 is SNEGSKA in the germline V gene (reference sequence). Here the CDR3 DNA reads TGCAGTGCTAGAGACCGACAGGGGCGTCTGGGCTACACCTTC. Amino acids: CSARDRQGRLGYTF.

The V call is TRBV9, the J call TRBJ1-3; D uncertain. Between the trimmed V and J ends, which lost 3 bases and 0 bases, there was a span of 7 bases. Per germline, CDR1 SGDLS and CDR2 YYNGEE. CDR3 length: 14 amino acids. The CDR3, as DNA: TGTGCCAGCAGCGACGCGGGCTCTGGAAACACCATATATTTT. Translating it yields CASSDAGSGNTIYF.

The DNA for the CDR3 is TGCGCCAGCAGCCAGGCGGGCGGGGGGAACTACAATGAGCAGTTCTTC. It encodes CASSQAGGGNYNEQFF. The J gene is TRBJ2-1, the V gene TRBV4-1, with 8 bases lining up with TRBD2. CDR1 and CDR2 (germline): MGHRA, YSYEKL. V trimming: 3 bases; J trimming: 3 bases; junction bases outside the gene matches: 7. The CDR3 runs to 16 residues.

This clonotype showed up just a few times. The V call is TRBV20-1, the J call TRBJ1-6; no definite D call. Trimming left V 3 bases short and J 0 bases short, with 9 bases between. The CDR3 covers 15 residues. Germline V gives CDR1 DFQATT, CDR2 SNEGSKA (reference sequence). CDR3 protein: CSARAISSYNSPLHF. The CDR3 coding sequence is TGCAGTGCTAGGGCAATCAGCTCCTATAATTCACCCCTCCACTTT.

This clonotype was counted only a few times. CDR3 protein: CASSLARDSQPQHF. CDR3 in DNA: TGTGCCAGCAGCTTAGCGAGAGATTCTCAGCCCCAGCATTTT. The chain employs TRBV7-8 and TRBJ1-5; unclear D gene. The V gene lost 0 bases and the J gene lost 6 bases, with 9 bases spanning the gap. There are 14 residues in the CDR3. Germline V CDR1 and CDR2: SGHVS, FQNEAQ.

This clonotype was seen more than once but under ten times. The chain joins TRBV4-3 to TRBJ1-2, with D possibly TRBD1 on 5 matching bases. CDR1 and CDR2 (germline): LGHNA, YSLEER. V lost 1 base and J 4 bases, leaving 13 bases between the germline ends. This CDR3 has 15 residues. CDR3 coding DNA: TGCGCCAGCAGCCAAGCTATCAGGGCGCGCTATGGCTACACCTTC. Translation: CASSQAIRARYGYTF.

The CDR3 sequence is CASREAGQGFFF. CDR3 DNA: TGTGCCAGCAGAGAGGCGGGACAGGGATTTTTCTTC. This chain links TRBV28 with TRBJ2-1; 9 nucleotides align to TRBD1. J was trimmed by 16 bases and V by 6 bases; bases with no gene match: 10. The CDR3 runs 12 residues. Germline CDR1 and CDR2: MDHEN and SYDVKM.

This clonotype appeared many times. V gene TRBV5-1 combines with J gene TRBJ1-5; D gene uncertain. V lost 9 bases, J lost 5 bases, and 9 bases lay in between. Germline V gene sequence: CDR1 SGHRS, CDR2 YFSETQ. The CDR3 covers 11 residues. CDR3 protein: CAINLYQPQHF. The CDR3 DNA reads TGCGCCATCAACTTATATCAGCCCCAGCATTTT.

This clonotype was found a few times. The CDR3 loop reads CASSWTSGGVETQYF. For the CDR3, the DNA is TGTGCCAGCAGCTGGACTAGCGGGGGAGTGGAGACCCAGTACTTC. The chain is built from TRBV11-2 and TRBJ2-5, with 13 bases aligning to TRBD2. The CDR3 covers 15 residues. Germline V lookup: CDR1 SGHAT, CDR2 FQNNGV. V was pared by 4 bases and J by 5 bases, with 4 bases of the junction left unmatched.

This rearrangement joins TRBV5-6 to TRBJ2-5, with unresolved D. The V gene's germline CDR1 is SGHDT and CDR2 YYEEEE. Trimming took 5 bases from V and 5 from J, leaving 13 bases between them. CDR3 size: 13 residues. The CDR3 bases are TGTGCCAGCAGATCTGGGTTGGAGGAGACCCAGTACTTC. Residues: CASRSGLEETQYF.

The chain recombines TRBV7-2 with TRBJ1-4; 7 nucleotides match TRBD1. J gave up 5 bases and V 3 bases, and 9 bases lay outside the gene matches. The CDR3 sequence is 16 residues long. The germline gives CDR1 SGHTA, CDR2 FQGNSA. DNA of the CDR3: TGTGCCAGCAGCTTGAAAGGGACAGAGGGAAATGAAAAACTGTTTTTT. Its translation is CASSLKGTEGNEKLFF.

The gene calls are TRBV20-1 and TRBJ2-2; 9 bases line up with TRBD2. Per germline, CDR1 DFQATT and CDR2 SNEGSKA (reference sequence). The junction had 9 bases not matched to a gene; V was cut back by 1 base and J by 0 bases. CDR3 length: 18 amino acids. The CDR3 protein is CSARGLLGGGANTGELFF. CDR3 nucleotide sequence: TGCAGTGCTAGAGGACTTTTAGGCGGGGGGGCGAACACCGGGGAGCTGTTTTTT.

This clonotype was picked up one time. The CDR3, as DNA: TGTGCCACCAGCCTGAGTGGGGGTTACGAGCAGTACTTC. The encoded protein is CATSLSGGYEQYF. J is TRBJ2-7 and V is TRBV15, with D perhaps TRBD1 or TRBD2 (5 bases each). The CDR3 extends over 13 amino acids. Looked up from germline, CDR1 is LNHNV and CDR2 is YYDKDF (reference sequence). The V end lost 5 bases, the J end lost 4 bases, and 12 bases lay between the germline ends.

The gene calls are TRBV20-1 and TRBJ1-5, with D uncertain. CDR3 length equals 15 residues. Trimming left V 3 bases short and J 0 bases short, with 12 bases between. Germline loops: CDR1 DFQATT, CDR2 SNEGSKA (reference sequence). CDR3 DNA sequence: TGCAGTGCTAGTCGGGCAGATACTAGCAATCAGCCCCAGCATTTT. Translated, it gives CSASRADTSNQPQHF.

The genes are TRBV4-3 and TRBJ1-1, with D hard to call. This CDR3 region has 15 residues. Germline lookup yields CDR1 LGHNA and CDR2 YSLEER. Deletions cut 2 bases from V and 0 bases from J, with 10 bases between. The CDR3 loop is CASSQNSLMNTEAFF. The CDR3 DNA is TGCGCCAGCAGCCAAAACAGCCTCATGAACACTGAAGCTTTCTTT.

This clonotype has more than one count but fewer than ten. The chain joins TRBV7-9 to TRBJ1-1; D is unresolved. CDR1 SEHNR and CDR2 FQNEAQ come from the germline V gene (reference sequence). Deletions cut 1 base from V and 4 bases from J, with 7 bases between. This CDR3 has 13 residues. In DNA, the CDR3 is TGTGCCAGCAGCTTAGACAAGGCCACTGAAGCTTTCTTT. Protein sequence: CASSLDKATEAFF.

This chain joins TRBV5-6 and TRBJ1-6; D not certain. The CDR3 has 14 amino acids. The V end lost 4 bases, the J end lost 11 bases, and 16 bases lay between the germline ends. CDR1 and CDR2 from the germline V gene are SGHDT and YYEEEE. CDR3 region: CASSPSMGRTPLHF. In nucleotides, the CDR3 is TGTGCCAGCAGCCCCTCAATGGGGAGAACACCCCTCCACTTT.

The chain combines TRBV9 with TRBJ1-6; TRBD1 agrees at 8 bases. V trimming: 3 bases; J trimming: 5 bases; junction bases outside the gene matches: 1. Germline CDR1 and CDR2: SGDLS and YYNGEE. The CDR3 has 14 residues. The CDR3 loop reads CASSAGQDNSPLHF. DNA of the CDR3: TGTGCCAGCAGCGCGGGACAGGATAATTCACCCCTCCACTTT. The whole variable domain, filled in from reference TRBV9 and TRBJ1-6, reads DSGVTQTPKHLITATGQRVTLRCSPRSGDLSVYWYQQSLDQGLQFLIQYYNGEERAKGNILERFSAQQFPDLHSELNLSSLELGDSALYFCASSAGQDNSPLHFGNGTRLTVT.

The rearrangement uses TRBV28 and TRBJ2-3, with 9 bases fitting TRBD2. With V trimmed by 6 bases and J by 8 bases, 15 bases remained unmatched. This CDR3 has 16 amino acids. Germline V gene lookup returns CDR1 MDHEN and CDR2 SYDVKM. The CDR3 DNA reads as TGTGCCAGCAGCGACCTTAGCGGGAGCCGGGGGGGTACGCAGTATTTT. Encoded protein: CASSDLSGSRGGTQYF.

The chain links TRBV20-1 to TRBJ2-5; 9 bases are shared with TRBD2. Germline V CDR1 and CDR2: DFQATT, SNEGSKA (reference sequence). Trimming cost V 3 bases and J 0 bases; bases outside gene matches: 8. The CDR3 is made up of 16 amino acids. The CDR3 nucleotides are TGCAGTGCTAGTAAAGCGGCTAGCGGGGACCAAGAGACCCAGTACTTC. It is translated as CSASKAASGDQETQYF.

This sequence joins TRBV10-3 and TRBJ2-5; D ambiguous. V was shortened by 3 bases and J by 8 bases, with 10 bases between the two germline ends. This CDR3 is built from 12 residues. CDR1 is ENHRY, CDR2 SYGVKD, per germline. CDR3 protein: CAISENADTQYF. The CDR3 coding sequence is TGTGCCATCAGTGAAAACGCGGACACCCAGTACTTC.